The T cell receptor (beta chain) under discussion was sequenced for a study of monozygotic twins with inflammatory bowel disease. CDR1 and CDR2 from the germline V gene are SEHNR and FQNEAQ (reference sequence). The CDR3 is 14 residues long. Phlebotomy per donor yielded a single 2.5 ml blood sample. A 6-nucleotide sample barcode was carried by the UMIs, which template switching added. TCRdb re-called the 5' RACE reads and shows each CDR3 protein once, DNA omitted. The sample includes 88,000 or so distinct CDR3 sequences. The chain combines TRBV7-9 with TRBJ1-1; TCRdb outputs TRBD1, but without DNA this stays unchecked. The sequence came from a human donor with ulcerative colitis or Crohn's disease, or a healthy co-twin of an affected twin (not recorded which). The sequencing sample was made of blood. The CDR3 spells CAGRNPGVYAEAFF.